This T cell receptor beta chain came from a study of post-analysis software for immune sequencing data. Built from TCR beta cDNA, the libraries had unique molecular identifiers in them. There were roughly 0.95 to 10 million T cells, and about half a million cDNA molecules came from them. MiXCR was run by TCRdb on the PCR reads, yielding one entry per CDR3 protein. The sample has more than 500,000 distinct CDR3 sequences; about a third are singletons. In its sample, this clonotype was seen many times. The target antigen is unknown. The V end lost 5 bases, the J end lost 4 bases, and 9 bases lay between the germline ends. The CDR3 is made up of 13 amino acids. General study points: Elevated frequency relative to controls characterized several TRBV segments in patients, TRBV5-6, TRBV5-1 and TRBV20-1 among them. F measure clustering grouped samples strongly by preparation batch.

Sequencing used blood. The source of this sequence is a girl aged 2-17 years with multiple sclerosis. This rearrangement joins TRBV12-3 or TRBV12-4 to TRBJ1-5; no clear D gene. CDR3 bases: TGTGCCAGCAGTCCAAACAGTAATCAGCCCCAGCATTTT. It encodes CASSPNSNQPQHF.